Shown below are 30 T cell receptor beta chains from a single sample sequenced in a study of T cell repertoires in cytomegalovirus infection. Antigen specificity for these receptors is unknown. TCRdb re-derived calls from the reads in MiXCR, one entry per CDR3 protein. The profile shows approximately 89,000 distinct CDR3 sequences, 24% of them singletons. Sequenced material: CD8+ T cells from cultured PBMCs, taken from culture after CMV antigen stimulation. Receptor source: a human donor in good health (CMV status not recorded). Some clones in this sample may be carry-over from other donors' samples.

This chain connects TRBV12-3 or TRBV12-4 to TRBJ2-7, with 9 nucleotides matching TRBD1. The CDR3 loop spans 13 amino acids. The V segment lost 6 bases and the J segment 5 bases; nucleotides outside the gene matches: 5. The CDR3 here is CASSPGTGNEQYF. DNA for the CDR3: TGTGCCAGCAGCCCCGGGACAGGGAACGAGCAGTACTTC.

This clonotype appeared many times. The rearrangement links TRBV7-2 to TRBJ2-2; 7 positions agree with TRBD1. This CDR3 spans 15 amino acids. CDR1 and CDR2 from the germline V gene are SGHTA and FQGNSA. After removal of 8 bases from V and 5 bases from J, the junction contained 11 bases not matched to a gene. CDR3 DNA sequence: TGTGCCAGCCCATCGACCGGGACAGCTACCGGGGAGCTGTTTTTT. Translating gives CASPSTGTATGELFF.

The chain uses TRBV24-1 and TRBJ2-1, with unresolved D. Germline V CDR1 and CDR2: KGHDR, SFDVKD. The CDR3 loop spans 13 amino acids. V was shortened by 1 base and J by 5 bases, with 5 bases between the two germline ends. The CDR3 DNA reads as TGTGCCACCAGTGATTTTTCAGACAATGAGCAGTTCTTC. Translation gives CATSDFSDNEQFF.

The chain uses TRBV4-3 and TRBJ1-1; D ambiguous. The CDR3 totals 14 residues. The V end lost 0 bases, the J end lost 1 base, and 6 bases lay between the germline ends. CDR1 and CDR2 (germline): LGHNA, YSLEER. Here the CDR3 DNA reads TGCGCCAGCAGCCAAGAGTACGCGAACACTGAAGCTTTCTTT. Its protein product is CASSQEYANTEAFF.

This sequence joins TRBV10-3 and TRBJ2-1; TRBD1 matches at 8 bases. Trimming at V came to 7 bases and at J to 3 bases, leaving 11 bases not matched to a gene. This CDR3 is 16 amino acids long. Germline CDR1 reads ENHRY; CDR2 reads SYGVKD. The CDR3 DNA reads as TGTGCCATCAACCCGGCGGGTGGACAGGGCTACAATGAGCAGTTCTTC. It is translated as CAINPAGGQGYNEQFF.

The chain employs TRBV6-5 and TRBJ1-1; D is unclear. The ends were cut back, 3 bases at V and 2 bases at J, with 10 bases in the middle. The germline V gene has CDR1 MNHEY and CDR2 SVGAGI. The CDR3 has 14 residues. The CDR3 nucleotides are TGTGCCAGCAGTTATCTAAGCGGAAACACTGAAGCTTTCTTT. It encodes CASSYLSGNTEAFF.

The table lists this clonotype with a count of one. This chain links TRBV9 with TRBJ2-7; 9 bases match TRBD1. The CDR3 consists of 16 residues. V was clipped by 4 bases and J by 2 bases; unmatched bases: 10. Germline V lookup: CDR1 SGDLS, CDR2 YYNGEE. Here the CDR3 reads CASSSRDRAKTYEQYF. The CDR3 DNA follows: TGTGCCAGCAGCTCCCGGGACAGGGCCAAAACCTACGAGCAGTACTTC.

V gene TRBV5-1 combines with J gene TRBJ2-3, with D maybe TRBD1 (5 bases). The length of the CDR3 is 16 residues. Germline V gives CDR1 SGHRS, CDR2 YFSETQ. Trimming shortened V by 3 bases and J by 1 base, and 15 bases separated the two germline ends. CDR3 DNA sequence: TGCGCCAGCAGCTCCGGAGACAGAACTCGCACAGATACGCAGTATTTT. This codes for CASSSGDRTRTDTQYF.

The chain has TRBV2 and TRBJ2-7; 9 nucleotides line up with TRBD2. Per the germline V gene, CDR1 is SNHLY and CDR2 is FYNNEI. Losses at the gene ends were 3 bases for V and 7 bases for J; bases not matched to a gene: 13. The CDR3 contains 16 residues. The CDR3 here is CASSESLAGTSWEQYF. The CDR3 DNA reads as TGTGCCAGCAGTGAGTCGCTAGCGGGAACCTCCTGGGAGCAGTACTTC.

This clonotype was observed a handful of times. The gene calls are TRBV6-2 or TRBV6-3 and TRBJ2-3; a possible D gene is TRBD2 (7 bases). V shed 8 bases and J shed 2 bases, with 20 bases lying between them. CDR3 length: 16 amino acids. Germline V gene sequence: CDR1 MNHEY, CDR2 SVGEGT. The CDR3 here is CASRQAAGDYTDTQYF. As DNA, the CDR3 is TGTGCCAGCCGACAGGCGGCCGGGGACTACACAGATACGCAGTATTTT.

This clonotype was seen only a few times. The rearrangement joins TRBV12-3 or TRBV12-4 to TRBJ2-2; 7 bases agree with TRBD2. V gave up 3 bases and J gave up 3 bases; unmatched junction bases: 4. CDR3 length: 15 residues. CDR3 in DNA: TGTGCCAGCAGTTTGGCCGCGGGGGACACCGGGGAGCTGTTTTTT. It specifies CASSLAAGDTGELFF.

The chain is built from TRBV27 and TRBJ1-3; TRBD1 matches at 10 bases. With 1 base clipped from V and 0 bases from J, the junction kept 9 bases outside the gene matches. Germline V CDR1 and CDR2: MNHEY, SMNVEV (reference sequence). The CDR3 is made up of 19 amino acids. This CDR3 is CASSLYGTGAPSSGNTIYF. The CDR3, as DNA: TGTGCCAGCAGTTTATATGGGACAGGGGCACCCAGCTCTGGAAACACCATATATTTT.

This clonotype was seen only a few times. V usage is TRBV12-3 or TRBV12-4 and J usage is TRBJ2-5, with D uncertain. The CDR3 runs to 12 residues. The V end lost 6 bases, the J end lost 6 bases, and 11 bases lay between the germline ends. The CDR3 loop reads CASSGLSQTQYF. Here the CDR3 DNA reads TGTGCCAGCAGCGGGCTCTCTCAGACCCAGTACTTC.

The rearrangement links TRBV11-2 to TRBJ2-7; D possibly corresponds to TRBD2 (6 bases). The CDR3 runs to 18 residues. The germline V gene has CDR1 SGHAT and CDR2 FQNNGV. V was pared by 1 base and J by 0 bases, with 19 bases between. The CDR3 region is CASSLGGILASSSYEQYF. In DNA, the CDR3 is TGTGCCAGCAGCTTAGGGGGCATACTAGCCTCAAGCTCCTACGAGCAGTACTTC.

This clonotype was observed a handful of times. This rearrangement joins TRBV11-1 to TRBJ2-7, with D perhaps matching TRBD2 (6 bases). With 6 bases removed from V and 4 bases from J, the gap between germline ends came to 19 bases. Germline lookup yields CDR1 SGHAT and CDR2 FQDESV (reference sequence). The CDR3 length is 15 residues. The CDR3 is CASSDRYGGSYEQYF. CDR3 nucleotides: TGTGCCAGCAGTGACCGGTATGGGGGGTCTTACGAGCAGTACTTC.

This clonotype was seen a few times. This chain links TRBV7-3 with TRBJ2-1; D possibly corresponds to TRBD2 (5 bases). V lost 5 bases and J lost 5, with 7 bases in between. This CDR3 contains 12 residues. Germline V gives CDR1 SGHTA, CDR2 FQGTGA. CDR3 region: CASSPGDNEQFF. The CDR3 nucleotides are TGTGCCAGCAGCCCCGGGGACAATGAGCAGTTCTTC.

In its sample, this clonotype was seen a few times. The chain has TRBV29-1 and TRBJ2-7, with TRBD1 matching 10 bases. Looked up from germline, CDR1 is SQVTM and CDR2 is ANQGSEA. The CDR3 has 14 residues. The junction had 10 bases not matched to a gene; V was cut back by 5 bases and J by 6 bases. The CDR3 loop is CSVRGPGQGPEQYF. The CDR3 bases are TGCAGCGTTCGGGGGCCGGGACAGGGGCCCGAGCAGTACTTC.

The chain recombines TRBV5-1 with TRBJ1-4; possibly TRBD1 for D (6 bases). CDR1 SGHRS and CDR2 YFSETQ come from the germline V gene. The CDR3 is 15 amino acids. Trimming took 3 bases from V and 0 from J, leaving 9 bases between them. CDR3 sequence (DNA): TGCGCCAGCAGCTACAGGGATTCAACTAATGAAAAACTGTTTTTT. Encoded protein: CASSYRDSTNEKLFF.

This clonotype appeared a few times. CDR3 protein: CSARERLAFQETQYF. The CDR3 nucleotides read TGCAGTGCTAGAGAAAGGCTAGCGTTCCAAGAGACCCAGTACTTC. This chain connects TRBV20-1 to TRBJ2-5, with TRBD2 as a possible D gene (6 bases). The length of the CDR3 is 15 residues. V was shortened by 0 bases and J by 1 base, with 12 bases between the two germline ends. Germline-derived CDR1 and CDR2 are DFQATT and SNEGSKA (reference sequence).

This chain uses TRBV24-1 with TRBJ1-1; D is unresolved. From germline, CDR1 is KGHDR and CDR2 SFDVKD. This CDR3 spans 19 amino acids. The ends were cut back, 4 bases at V and 0 bases at J, with 23 bases in the middle. CDR3 nucleotide sequence: TGTGCCACCAGTGAATCCCTTTCCGTGGGAGTAGAATTGAACACTGAAGCTTTCTTT. This encodes CATSESLSVGVELNTEAFF.

This clonotype was counted many times. V and J are TRBV6-1 and TRBJ2-1; 12 bases are a match to TRBD2. The germline V gene has CDR1 MNHNS and CDR2 SASEGT. The CDR3 runs 19 residues. V lost 2 bases and J lost 0; bases outside the gene matches: 8. This CDR3 reads CASSEPGLAGPSSYNEQFF. The CDR3 DNA reads TGTGCCAGCAGTGAACCGGGACTAGCGGGCCCTAGCTCCTACAATGAGCAGTTCTTC.

This clonotype was observed many times. The rearrangement links TRBV7-9 to TRBJ2-2; 8 bases map to TRBD1. After removal of 3 bases from V and 1 base from J, the junction contained 10 bases not matched to a gene. Germline V gene lookup returns CDR1 SEHNR and CDR2 FQNEAQ (reference sequence). The CDR3 length is 18 residues. Here the CDR3 reads CASSLSGQGTGNTGELFF. Written as DNA, the CDR3 is TGTGCCAGCAGCTTGTCGGGCCAAGGGACAGGGAACACCGGGGAGCTGTTTTTT.

This clonotype has just a few counts. This sequence joins TRBV12-3 or TRBV12-4 and TRBJ2-3; D is tentatively TRBD1 or TRBD2 (5 bases each). CDR3 length: 14 amino acids. V lost 1 base to trimming and J lost 0 bases, with 5 bases between them. The CDR3 DNA reads as TGTGCCAGCAGTTTAGGGGGGAGCACAGATACGCAGTATTTT. This gives the protein CASSLGGSTDTQYF.

V and J are TRBV6-1 and TRBJ2-7; a possible D gene is TRBD1 (6 bases). Trimming shortened V by 1 base and J by 0 bases, and 16 bases separated the two germline ends. The CDR3 contains 17 residues. Germline CDR1 MNHNS, CDR2 SASEGT. The CDR3 DNA sequence: TGTGCCAGCAGTGAAGGGTCTAGAGGACAGTACTCCTACGAGCAGTACTTC. Translation: CASSEGSRGQYSYEQYF.

V gene TRBV9 combines with J gene TRBJ2-5; 9 bases align to TRBD1. Germline values: CDR1 SGDLS, CDR2 YYNGEE. This CDR3 has 14 residues. V was pared by 3 bases and J by 4 bases, with 4 bases of the junction left unmatched. The CDR3 spells CASSADRGVETQYF. The CDR3 coding sequence is TGTGCCAGCAGCGCAGACAGGGGGGTAGAGACCCAGTACTTC.

This clonotype was found a few times. The V and J genes are TRBV11-2 and TRBJ2-2; D is undetermined. The CDR3 has 12 amino acids. Trimming took 1 base from V and 7 from J, leaving 4 bases between them. Germline V lookup: CDR1 SGHAT, CDR2 FQNNGV. The CDR3 coding sequence is TGTGCCAGCAGCTTAGTTATCGGGGAGCTGTTTTTT. Its protein is CASSLVIGELFF.

The chain is built from TRBV2 and TRBJ2-4, with TRBD2 as a possible D gene (5 bases). Per the germline V gene, CDR1 is SNHLY and CDR2 is FYNNEI. The V gene lost 0 bases and the J gene lost 1 base, with 10 bases spanning the gap. CDR3 length: 16 amino acids. The DNA of the CDR3 is TGTGCCAGCAGTGAAGCAATGGGGAGCGCCAAAAACATTCAGTACTTC. It specifies CASSEAMGSAKNIQYF.

CDR3 loop: CATSDPGGAYTF. CDR3 nucleotide sequence: TGTGCCACCAGTGATCCGGGCGGCGCCTACACCTTC. The rearrangement uses TRBV24-1 and TRBJ1-2, with no clear D. Trimming stripped 3 bases from V and 10 bases from J, with 11 bases between. This CDR3 has 12 residues. Germline lookup yields CDR1 KGHDR and CDR2 SFDVKD.

J is TRBJ2-7 and V is TRBV19; the match to TRBD2 covers 9 bases. With 6 bases clipped from V and 2 bases from J, the junction kept 11 bases outside the gene matches. This CDR3 spans 16 amino acids. Germline loops: CDR1 LNHDA, CDR2 SQIVND (reference sequence). The chain's CDR3 is CASSHGEASGTYEQYF. DNA of the CDR3: TGTGCCAGTAGCCACGGGGAGGCTAGCGGGACCTACGAGCAGTACTTC.

The chain employs TRBV14 and TRBJ1-3; D gene uncertain. The CDR3 contains 13 residues. V lost 1 base and J 4 bases, leaving 5 bases between the germline ends. CDR1 is SGHDN, CDR2 FVKESK, per germline. CDR3 protein: CASSQVRGNTIYF. As DNA, the CDR3 is TGTGCCAGCAGCCAAGTCCGGGGAAACACCATATATTTT.